The clone carrying this TCR beta chain was detected ten times or more. The CDR3 sequence is 14 residues long. Germline lookup yields CDR1 SGHAT and CDR2 FQDESV (reference sequence). Trimming took off 6 bases at V and 3 bases at J, with 14 bases between the two ends. Template material for amplifying TCR beta CDR3 regions consisted of RNA transcripts. TCR CDR3 underwent first-round RT-PCR with the HTBI primer set. TCRdb re-analysed the multiplex PCR reads in MiXCR, keeping a single row per CDR3 protein. This sample has a few hundred thousand distinct CDR3 sequences, with 12% to 15% found just once. The data derive from a study of T cells in Graves' hyperthyroidism and ophthalmopathy.

The specimen sequenced was blood. This chain joins TRBV11-1 and TRBJ1-2, with D unresolved. This receptor was taken from a young woman with Graves' hyperthyroidism. The CDR3 region is CASRRSWGDYGYTF. In DNA, the CDR3 is TGTGCCAGCAGACGGTCCTGGGGTGACTATGGCTACACCTTC. Complete variable domain (other parts from reference TRBV11-1 and TRBJ1-2): EAEVAQSPRYKITEKSQAVAFWCDPISGHATLYWYRQILGQGPELLVQFQDESVVDDSQLPKDRFSAERLKGVDSTLKIQPAELGDSAMYLCASRRSWGDYGYTFGSGTRLTVV.